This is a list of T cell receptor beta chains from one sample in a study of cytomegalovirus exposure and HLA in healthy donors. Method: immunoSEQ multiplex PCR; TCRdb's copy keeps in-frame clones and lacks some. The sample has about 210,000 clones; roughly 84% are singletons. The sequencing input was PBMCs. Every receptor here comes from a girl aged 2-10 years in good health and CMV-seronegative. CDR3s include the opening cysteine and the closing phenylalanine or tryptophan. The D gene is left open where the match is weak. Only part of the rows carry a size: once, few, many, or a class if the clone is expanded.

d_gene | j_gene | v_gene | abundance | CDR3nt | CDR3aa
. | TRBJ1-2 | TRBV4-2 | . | TGTGCCAGCAGCCAAGATCGGGGGGGACGTGGCTACACCTTC | CASSQDRGGRGYTF
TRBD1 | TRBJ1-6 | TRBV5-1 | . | TGCGCCAGCAGCTTGGGACAGGGGAGTTCACCCCTCCACTTT | CASSLGQGSSPLHF
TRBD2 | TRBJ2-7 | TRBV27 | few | TGTGCCAGCAGTTCGATCTCTAGCGGGAGCTACGAGCAGTACTTC | CASSSISSGSYEQYF
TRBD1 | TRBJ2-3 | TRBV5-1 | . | TGCGCCAGCCCTTTCAAATCCGGGACAGGCACAGATACGCAGTATTTT | CASPFKSGTGTDTQYF
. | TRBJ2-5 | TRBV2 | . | TGTGCCAGCCTTTCCCCTTCGGAGACCCAGTACTTC | CASLSPSETQYF
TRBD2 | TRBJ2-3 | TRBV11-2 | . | TGTGCCAGCAGCCCCCGGACTAGCGGGGGGGCAGTCGATACGCAGTATTTT | CASSPRTSGGAVDTQYF
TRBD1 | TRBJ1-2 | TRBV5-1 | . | TGCGCCAGCAGCTTGGGACAGGGAGAAGGCTACACCTTC | CASSLGQGEGYTF
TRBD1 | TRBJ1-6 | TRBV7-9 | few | TGTGCCAGCAGCTTAGAACAGGGGGTAACACCCCTCCACTTT | CASSLEQGVTPLHF
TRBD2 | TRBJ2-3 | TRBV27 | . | TGTGCCAGCAGGCTGACTAGCGGGGGAAGATATACGCAGTATTTT | CASRLTSGGRYTQYF
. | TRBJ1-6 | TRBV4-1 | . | TGCGCCAGCAGCCAAGGTCCGGTGTATAATTCACCCCTCCACTTT | CASSQGPVYNSPLHF
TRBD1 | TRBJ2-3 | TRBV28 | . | TGTGCCAGCAGTGGGGCTTTTGGGACAGTAACAGATACGCAGTATTTT | CASSGAFGTVTDTQYF
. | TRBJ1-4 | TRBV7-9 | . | TGTGCCAGCAGCTTACGCGGGGGAACTGCAACTAATGAAAAACTGTTTTTT | CASSLRGGTATNEKLFF
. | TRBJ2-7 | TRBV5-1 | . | TGCGCCAGCAGCTTGGCCCTAGGCAGCACCTACGAGCAGTACTTC | CASSLALGSTYEQYF
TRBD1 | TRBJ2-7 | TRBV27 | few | TGTGCCAGCAGTCCTACGGGACAGGCCGATTACGAGCAGTACTTC | CASSPTGQADYEQYF
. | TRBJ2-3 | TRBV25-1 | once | TGTGCCAGCAGTGGGGGCACGCAGTATTTT | CASSGGTQYF
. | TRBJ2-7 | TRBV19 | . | TGTGCCAGTAGTACCGACAGCTCCTACGAGCAGTACTTC | CASSTDSSYEQYF
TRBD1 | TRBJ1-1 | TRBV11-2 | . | TGTGCCAGCAGCTTAGCCACAGGGGGGAACACTGAAGCTTTCTTT | CASSLATGGNTEAFF
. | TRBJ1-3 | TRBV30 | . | TGTGCCTGGAGTGCAGGACTCTCTGGAAACACCATATATTTT | CAWSAGLSGNTIYF
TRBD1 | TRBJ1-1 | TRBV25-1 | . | TGTGCCAGCCCGAGGGGGCAGGGTAGGCAAGCTTTCTTT | CASPRGQGRQAFF
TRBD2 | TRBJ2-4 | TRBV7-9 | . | TGTGCCAGCAGCTTAGCGCTAGCGGGGGAGGAAAACATTCAGTACTTC | CASSLALAGEENIQYF
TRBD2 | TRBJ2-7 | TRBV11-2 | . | TGTGCCAGCAGCGCACCCGGGACTAGCGAGTACGAGCAGTACTTC | CASSAPGTSEYEQYF
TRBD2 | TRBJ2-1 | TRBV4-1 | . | TGCGCCAGCAGCCAAGCTCACCGGGCGGGGGGCGATGAGCAGTTCTTC | CASSQAHRAGGDEQFF
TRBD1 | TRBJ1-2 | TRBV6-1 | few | TGTGCCAGCAGTCTTATGGGACAGTACTATGGCTACACCTTC | CASSLMGQYYGYTF
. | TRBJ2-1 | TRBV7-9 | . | TGTGCCAGCAGCTTAGCCGAGCGGCCCAATGAGCAGTTCTTC | CASSLAERPNEQFF
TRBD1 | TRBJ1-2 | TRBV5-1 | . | TGCGCCAGCAGCTCCCTCGGGACAGACTATGGCTACACCTTC | CASSSLGTDYGYTF
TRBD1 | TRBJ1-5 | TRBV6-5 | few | TGTGCCAGCAGTACGGACAGGGGGCCAAATCAGCCCCAGCATTTT | CASSTDRGPNQPQHF
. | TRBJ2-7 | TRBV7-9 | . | TGTGCCAGCAGCGGAAGACACCGCTACGAGCAGTACTTC | CASSGRHRYEQYF
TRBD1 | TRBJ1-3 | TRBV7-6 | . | TGTGCCAGCAGCCCCGTCGGGGGACAGGGGGTTGGAAACACCATATATTTT | CASSPVGGQGVGNTIYF
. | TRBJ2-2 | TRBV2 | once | TGTGCCAGCTCGGGACTCTCTAACACCGGGGAGCTGTTTTTT | CASSGLSNTGELFF
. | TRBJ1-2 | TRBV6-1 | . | TGTGCCAGCAGTGAAGGGCCACAGGGAGGCTACACCTTC | CASSEGPQGGYTF
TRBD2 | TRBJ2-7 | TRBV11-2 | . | TGTGCCAGCAGCAAAACCTCCCTAACTAGCGGGAGATCCTACGAGCAGTACTTC | CASSKTSLTSGRSYEQYF
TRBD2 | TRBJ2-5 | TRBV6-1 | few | TGTGCCAGCAGTGCTAGCGGGGAGACCCAGTACTTC | CASSASGETQYF
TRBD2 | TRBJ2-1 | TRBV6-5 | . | TGTGCCAGCAGGGCTAGCGGGAGGGCCGGGGAGCAGTTCTTC | CASRASGRAGEQFF
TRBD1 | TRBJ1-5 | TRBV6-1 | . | TGTGCCAGCAGTAAAGGACAGGGTATCGTCTTTCAGCCCCAGCATTTT | CASSKGQGIVFQPQHF
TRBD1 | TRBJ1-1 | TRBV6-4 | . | TGTGCCAGCAACTGGGACAGGGTCACTGAAGCTTTCTTT | CASNWDRVTEAFF
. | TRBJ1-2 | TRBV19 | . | TGTGCCAGTAGTCTACAGGAATCCTATGGCTACACCTTC | CASSLQESYGYTF
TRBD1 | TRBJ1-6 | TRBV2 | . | TGTGCCAGCAGTACAGGGGGGGGTAATTCACCCCTCCACTTT | CASSTGGGNSPLHF
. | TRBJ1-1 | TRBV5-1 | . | TGCGCCAGCAGCTATACCATTTTAGCGGGAGCGGGGACTGAAGCTTTCTTT | CASSYTILAGAGTEAFF
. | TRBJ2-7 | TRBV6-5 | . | TGTGCCAGCAGGACAGCTTCCTACGAGCAGTACTTC | CASRTASYEQYF
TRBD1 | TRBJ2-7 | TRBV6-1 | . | TGTGCCAGCCGGGACAGGGGTAGGACCTACGAGCAGTACTTC | CASRDRGRTYEQYF
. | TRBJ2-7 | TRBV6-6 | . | TGTGCCAGCCTACTAGGACGATACGAGCAGTACTTC | CASLLGRYEQYF
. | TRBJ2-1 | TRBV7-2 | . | TGTGCCAGCAGCTTAGGGCGGAACAATGAGCAGTTCTTC | CASSLGRNNEQFF
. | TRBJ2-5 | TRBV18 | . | TGTGCCAGCTCACCATCAGGGGCCGAGACCCAGTACTTC | CASSPSGAETQYF
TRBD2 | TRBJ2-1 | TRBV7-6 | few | TGTGCCAGCAGCTGGACTAGCGGTGTCTACAATGAGCAGTTCTTC | CASSWTSGVYNEQFF
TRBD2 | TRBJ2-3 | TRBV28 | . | TGTGCCAGCAGTATCCCCACCTTCAGCGGGAGAGATACGCAGTATTTT | CASSIPTFSGRDTQYF
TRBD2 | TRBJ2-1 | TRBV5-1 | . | TGCGCCAGCAGCTTAGAACGACTAGCGGGAAGCTGGTTCTCCAATGAGCAGTTCTTC | CASSLERLAGSWFSNEQFF
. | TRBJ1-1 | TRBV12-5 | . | TGTGCTAGTGGGCGGGCACAGAACACTGAAGCTTTCTTT | CASGRAQNTEAFF
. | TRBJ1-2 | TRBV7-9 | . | TGTGCCAGCAGCTTAGGAGCCGCAAAATCTAACTATGGCTACACCTTC | CASSLGAAKSNYGYTF
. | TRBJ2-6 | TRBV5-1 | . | TGCGCCAGCAGCACGGACAGCGTGAGCTCTGGGGCCAACGTCCTGACTTTC | CASSTDSVSSGANVLTF
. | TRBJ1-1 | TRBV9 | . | TGTGCCAGCAGGGGACTCCATTTAGGCACTGAAGCTTTCTTT | CASRGLHLGTEAFF
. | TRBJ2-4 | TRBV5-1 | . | TGCGCCAGCAGCCCCAATCCCGAGGCCAAAAACATTCAGTACTTC | CASSPNPEAKNIQYF
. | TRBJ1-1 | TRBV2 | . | TGTGCCAGCATCCCCGGAGTGGGCACTGAAGCTTTCTTT | CASIPGVGTEAFF
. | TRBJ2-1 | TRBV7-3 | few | TGTGCCAGCAGTCATCAGGGGAATGAGCAGTTCTTC | CASSHQGNEQFF
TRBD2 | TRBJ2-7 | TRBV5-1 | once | TGCGCCAGCAGGGTGACTAGCGGGAGCTACGAGCAGTACTTC | CASRVTSGSYEQYF
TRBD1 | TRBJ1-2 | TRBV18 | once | TGTGCCAGCTCACCACGGACAGGGGACCCTACCTATGGCTACACCTTC | CASSPRTGDPTYGYTF
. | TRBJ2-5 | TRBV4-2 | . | TGTGCCAGCAGCCGCAGCGAGCTGCAAGAGACCCAGTACTTC | CASSRSELQETQYF
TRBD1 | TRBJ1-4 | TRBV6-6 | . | TGTGCCAGCAGTTACTCGGGACAGCTTAATGAAAAACTGTTTTTT | CASSYSGQLNEKLFF
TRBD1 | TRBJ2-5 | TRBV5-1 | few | TGCGCCAGCAGCGAAGACAGGGTCTCGGAGACCCAGTACTTC | CASSEDRVSETQYF
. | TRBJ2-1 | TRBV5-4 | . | TGTGCCAGCTACGGGGATCCGGGCGGGACCTACAATGAGCAGTTCTTC | CASYGDPGGTYNEQFF